This T cell receptor beta chain was sequenced during a study of cytomegalovirus exposure and HLA in healthy donors. Clones were read by immunoSEQ multiplex PCR, and TCRdb kept only the in-frame ones, dropping some. The sample lists about 130,000 clones; approximately 95% were seen once. Trimming cost V 5 bases and J 4 bases, with 8 bases left between them. CDR3 size: 12 residues. CDR1 is LNHDA and CDR2 is SQIVND in the germline V gene (reference sequence). Sequencing input: PBMCs. This rearrangement joins TRBV19 to TRBJ1-2, with unresolved D. This TCR was sampled from a man aged 18 to 29 in good health and CMV-seronegative. CDR3 nucleotide sequence: TGTGCCAGTAGTTCCCGCGCCTATGGCTACACCTTC. The encoded protein is CASSSRAYGYTF.